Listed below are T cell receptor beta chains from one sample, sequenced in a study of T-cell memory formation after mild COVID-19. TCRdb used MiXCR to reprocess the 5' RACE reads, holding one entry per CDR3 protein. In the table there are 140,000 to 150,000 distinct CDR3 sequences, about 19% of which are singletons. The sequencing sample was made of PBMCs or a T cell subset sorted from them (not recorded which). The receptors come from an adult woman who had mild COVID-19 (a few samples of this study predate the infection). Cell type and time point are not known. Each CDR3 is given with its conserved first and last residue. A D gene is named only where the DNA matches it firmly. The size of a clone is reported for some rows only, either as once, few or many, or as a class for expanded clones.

CDR3nt: TGCAGCTTTGCATGGGGGACCAACACTGAAGCTTTCTTT
CDR3aa: CSFAWGTNTEAFF
v_gene: TRBV29-1
abundance: few
j_gene: TRBJ1-1
d_gene: NA

CDR3nt: TGTGCCAGCAGCATATCCCAGGGGGCTGGGACTGAAGCTTTCTTT
CDR3aa: CASSISQGAGTEAFF
v_gene: TRBV7-9
abundance: few
j_gene: TRBJ1-1
d_gene: TRBD1

CDR3nt: TGTGCCAGCACTGGGGAGAATTCAGATACGCAGTATTTT
CDR3aa: CASTGENSDTQYF
v_gene: TRBV12-3/TRBV12-4
abundance: NA
j_gene: TRBJ2-3
d_gene: NA

CDR3nt: TGCGCCAGCAGCTTGGTAGCGGGGGAGGCCTACAATGAGCAGTTCTTC
CDR3aa: CASSLVAGEAYNEQFF
v_gene: TRBV5-1
abundance: few
j_gene: TRBJ2-1
d_gene: TRBD2

CDR3nt: TGCGCCAGCAGCCAGACCACAGGGGGCCTCATCTACGAGCAGTACTTC
CDR3aa: CASSQTTGGLIYEQYF
v_gene: TRBV4-3
abundance: NA
j_gene: TRBJ2-7
d_gene: TRBD1

CDR3nt: TGCGCCAGCAGCTTGGGAAGGGGTGCCTACAATGAGCAGTTCTTC
CDR3aa: CASSLGRGAYNEQFF
v_gene: TRBV5-1
abundance: many
j_gene: TRBJ2-1
d_gene: NA

CDR3nt: TGTGCCAGCAGCTCGAGGGGACTAGCGGGAGGGCCCCGGACAGATACGCAGTATTTT
CDR3aa: CASSSRGLAGGPRTDTQYF
v_gene: TRBV3-1
abundance: few
j_gene: TRBJ2-3
d_gene: TRBD2

CDR3nt: TGTGCCAGCAGCCTTCCGGGACAGCCTGAAAAACTGTTTTTT
CDR3aa: CASSLPGQPEKLFF
v_gene: TRBV7-8
abundance: NA
j_gene: TRBJ1-4
d_gene: TRBD1

CDR3nt: TGTGCCAGCAGCGTATCGCTGAACACCGGGGAGCTGTTTTTT
CDR3aa: CASSVSLNTGELFF
v_gene: TRBV9
abundance: NA
j_gene: TRBJ2-2
d_gene: NA

CDR3nt: TGTGCCAGCAGCTTGGGGCCCCTCCGAAGGGAAGGCACAGATACGCAGTATTTT
CDR3aa: CASSLGPLRREGTDTQYF
v_gene: TRBV5-5
abundance: NA
j_gene: TRBJ2-3
d_gene: NA

CDR3nt: TGTGCCAGCAGCTTAGAAGTGCGGGATTCACCCCTCCACTTT
CDR3aa: CASSLEVRDSPLHF
v_gene: TRBV7-9
abundance: NA
j_gene: TRBJ1-6
d_gene: NA

CDR3nt: TGTGCCAGCTCACTAGGACAGGGGAACGACGGCTACACCTTC
CDR3aa: CASSLGQGNDGYTF
v_gene: TRBV18
abundance: few
j_gene: TRBJ1-2
d_gene: TRBD1

CDR3nt: TGTGCCAGCAGGAGGGGACAGGGCGGCCCAGATACGCAGTATTTT
CDR3aa: CASRRGQGGPDTQYF
v_gene: TRBV6-1
abundance: NA
j_gene: TRBJ2-3
d_gene: TRBD1

CDR3nt: TGTGCCAGCAGTTACGGGGGGCTTCGGACTGAAGCTTTCTTT
CDR3aa: CASSYGGLRTEAFF
v_gene: TRBV12-3/TRBV12-4
abundance: once
j_gene: TRBJ1-1
d_gene: NA

CDR3nt: TGTGCCAGCAGCTTGGAAGGGACTAGCGGTAATGAGCAGTTCTTC
CDR3aa: CASSLEGTSGNEQFF
v_gene: TRBV5-4
abundance: medium-sized
j_gene: TRBJ2-1
d_gene: TRBD2